This T cell receptor beta chain derives from a study of CD8+CD57+ T cells in acquired aplastic anemia. Study-level background: Each DNA sample taken from sorted CD4+ and CD8+ cells came to approximately 3 ug on average. General study points: Between patients and controls, CD8+ Simpson's diversity did not vary significantly. The same twenty-nine CD8+ CDR3 sequences occurred in patients and in controls.

Points on this clonotype: The antigen remains unidentified.

Looked up from germline, CDR1 is SGHTA and CDR2 is FQGNSA. The CDR3 has 11 residues. The germline V and J ends were trimmed by 5 bases and 10 bases, with 8 bases remaining between them. CDR3 and TCR beta VDJ profiling relied on genomic DNA as the template. TCRdb re-analysed the reads in MiXCR, keeping a single row per CDR3 protein. The sample has 150,000 to 200,000 distinct CDR3 sequences; over 60% are singletons. The specimen sequenced was sorted CD4+, CD8+, or CD8+CD57+ T cells (not recorded which) from PBMCs. The TCR sequence derives from a human donor with severe aplastic anemia or a healthy control (not recorded which). This rearrangement joins TRBV7-2 to TRBJ2-2, with D perhaps TRBD2 (5 bases). In DNA, the CDR3 is TGTGCCAGCAGCCGAGGGTTGGAGCTGTTTTTT. Its translation: CASSRGLELFF. The variable domain in full, completed from reference TRBV7-2 and TRBJ2-2, reads GAGVSQSPSNKVTEKGKDVELRCDPISGHTALYWYRQSLGQGLEFLIYFQGNSAPDKSGLPSDRFSAERTGGSVSTLTIQRTQQEDSAVYLCASSRGLELFFGEGSRLTVL.